This TCR beta chain was captured by sequencing in a study of vaccination and CD4 T cells after COVID-19. Looking at the study overall: The authors gave control cultures a CEFX pool, an HIV-1 Nef pool, or no peptide.

CDR3 length: 15 residues. With V trimmed by 1 base and J by 5 bases, 4 bases remained unmatched. This clonotype was detected once. As yet, its antigen is unknown. The study sequenced cultured CD4+ T cell DNA using the Oncomine TCR Beta short-read assay. Using its own MiXCR run on the PCR reads, TCRdb lists one record per CDR3 protein. The sample shows about 8,200 distinct CDR3 sequences, 40% to 60% of them seen only once. Treatment specified: approximately 10-day PBMC culture with coronavirus spike peptide pools or control peptides (ViraFEST assay). CD4+ T lymphocytes from the unexposed donor were collected before the COVID-19 pandemic (2011-2018). Peptide pool stimulation in ViraFEST expanded antigen-specific T cells, whose TCRs were then sequenced. Study results and limitations: Convalescent patients showed a median roughly 90% of reactive clones that were seen only post-vaccination.

Sequenced input: CD4+ T cells from blood, cultured in vitro. The V and J genes are TRBV12-3 or TRBV12-4 and TRBJ2-2, with TRBD2 matching 7 bases. This sequence was found in a human donor in good health. The CDR3 reads CASSLGGSGTGELFF. The CDR3 region has the DNA TGTGCCAGCAGTTTAGGCGGGAGTGGGACCGGGGAGCTGTTTTTT.